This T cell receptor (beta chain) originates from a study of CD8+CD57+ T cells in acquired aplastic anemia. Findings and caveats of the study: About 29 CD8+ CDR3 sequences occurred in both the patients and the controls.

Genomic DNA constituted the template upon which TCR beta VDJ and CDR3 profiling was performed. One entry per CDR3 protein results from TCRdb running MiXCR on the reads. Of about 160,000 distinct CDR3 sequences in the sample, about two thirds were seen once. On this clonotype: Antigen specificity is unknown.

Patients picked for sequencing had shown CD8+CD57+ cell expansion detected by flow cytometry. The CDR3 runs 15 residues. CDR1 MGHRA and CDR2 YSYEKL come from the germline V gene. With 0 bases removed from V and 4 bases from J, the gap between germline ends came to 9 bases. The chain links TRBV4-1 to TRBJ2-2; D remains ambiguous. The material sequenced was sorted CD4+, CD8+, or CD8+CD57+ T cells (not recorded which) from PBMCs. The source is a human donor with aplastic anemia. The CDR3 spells CASSQEDDVTGELFF. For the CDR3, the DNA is TGCGCCAGCAGCCAAGAGGACGACGTCACCGGGGAGCTGTTTTTT.